This T cell receptor (beta chain) was sequenced during a study of naive and memory T cell subsets. Germline V gives CDR1 MNHEY, CDR2 SVGEGT. The CDR3 is 12 amino acids. Deletions cut 2 bases from V and 7 bases from J, with 8 bases between. This clonotype was counted ten times or more. Two oligonucleotides, mixed equimolar, formed the beta constant-region primer covering TRBC1 and TRBC2. TCRdb re-derived calls from the UMI-ligation and nested PCR reads in MiXCR, one entry per CDR3 protein. Of 70,000 to 95,000 distinct CDR3 sequences listed, 7% are singletons. This chain uses TRBV6-2 or TRBV6-3 with TRBJ2-5, with D perhaps TRBD2 (6 bases). The TCR comes from a human donor in good health. The sequencing sample was made of central memory CD4+ T cells from blood. The chain's CDR3 is CASSYTGGTQYF. The CDR3 nucleotides are TGTGCCAGCAGTTACACCGGGGGGACCCAGTACTTC.